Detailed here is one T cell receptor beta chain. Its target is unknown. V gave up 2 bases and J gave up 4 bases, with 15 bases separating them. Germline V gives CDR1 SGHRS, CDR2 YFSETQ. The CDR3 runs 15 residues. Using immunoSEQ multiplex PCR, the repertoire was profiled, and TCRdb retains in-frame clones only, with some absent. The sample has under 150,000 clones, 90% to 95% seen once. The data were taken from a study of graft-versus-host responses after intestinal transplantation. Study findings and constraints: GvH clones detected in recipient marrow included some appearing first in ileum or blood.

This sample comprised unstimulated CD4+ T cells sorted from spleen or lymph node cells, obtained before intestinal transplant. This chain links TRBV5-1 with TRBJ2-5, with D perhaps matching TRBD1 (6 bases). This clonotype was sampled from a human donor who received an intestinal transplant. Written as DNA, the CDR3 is TGCGCCAGCAGCTTTACCCCGACCAGGGGAGAGACCCAGTACTTC. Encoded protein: CASSFTPTRGETQYF. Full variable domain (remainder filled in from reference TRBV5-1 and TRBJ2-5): KAGVTQTPRYLIKTRGQQVTLSCSPISGHRSVSWYQQTPGQGLQFLFEYFSETQRNKGNFPGRFSGRQFSNSRSEMNVSTLELGDSALYLCASSFTPTRGETQYFGPGTRLLVL.